This TCR beta chain was identified during a study of blood T cells in healthy people across ages. A second PCR, run for roughly 7 to 11 cycles, used a sample-barcoded 5' primer plus a J-beta primer mix. MiXCR, applied by TCRdb to the 5' RACE reads, yields one record per CDR3 protein. Of roughly 1,700,000 distinct CDR3 sequences detected, 25% to 30% appear once; the ten largest clones hold over 7%. Healthy Caucasian individuals from Russia aged about 6 to 100 were enrolled as donors. This clonotype was recorded a few times. CDR3 length equals 13 residues. The V and J ends lost 6 bases and 5 bases respectively, with 13 bases between them. Germline V gene data show CDR1 as MNHEY and CDR2 as SVGAGI.

This sequence was found in a woman in her twenties or thirties in good health. The chain links TRBV6-5 to TRBJ1-2, with unresolved D. Sequencing was done on a sample of blood. The CDR3 nucleotides are TGTGCCAGCAGCCGCGGCGACTGGTATGGCTACACCTTC. Amino acid sequence: CASSRGDWYGYTF.